A single sample is the source of the 20 T cell receptor beta chains below, sequenced in a study of T cells in Graves' hyperthyroidism and ophthalmopathy. TCR beta CDR3 regions were amplified from RNA transcripts. Researchers ran a first-round RT-PCR on the TCR CDR3 using the HTBI primer set. TCRdb redid the calling of the multiplex PCR reads with MiXCR, one entry per CDR3 protein. Found here are around 100,000 distinct CDR3 sequences, around 50% of them singletons; the top ten hold approximately 30%. The sample consisted of blood. Receptors originate from a man aged 35-49 years with Graves' hyperthyroidism.

This clonotype was detected many times. The rearrangement links TRBV6-5 to TRBJ2-7; 8 nucleotides match TRBD1. The CDR3 length is 14 residues. Germline assignment: CDR1 MNHEY and CDR2 SVGAGI. V shed 0 bases, J shed 7 bases, and the junction held 5 bases outside the gene matches. CDR3 loop: CASSYSQGAWEQYF. The CDR3 nucleotides are TGTGCCAGCAGTTACTCTCAGGGGGCATGGGAGCAGTACTTC.

With respect to this clonotype: Likely a read error: the CDR3 ends without its conserved phenylalanine or tryptophan. The rearrangement uses TRBV4-1 and TRBJ1-5; D may be TRBD1 (5 bases). CDR3 length: 14 residues. Per germline, CDR1 MGHRA and CDR2 YSYEKL. V lost 0 bases, J lost 7 bases, and 10 bases lay in between. The CDR3 region is CASSQERGAQPQHL. The CDR3 nucleotides are TGCGCCAGCAGCCAAGAGAGAGGGGCCCAGCCCCAGCATTTG.

Notes on this clonotype: One junction end does not reproduce the germline sequence, and a read error may be involved. The chain combines TRBV7-2 with TRBJ2-1; the D gene is possibly TRBD2 (6 bases). The CDR3 consists of 14 residues. Germline values: CDR1 SGHTA, CDR2 FQGNSA. The CDR3 DNA follows: TGTGCCAGCAGTACCACCGTGGGGGGATTAGGAGGGCTCTTC. Amino acid sequence: CASSTTVGGLGGLF.

Comments on this clonotype: This may come from a read error, since a much larger clone is one base off. The rearrangement joins TRBV6-4 to TRBJ1-1, with a weak D call TRBD1 (6 bases). The V gene's germline CDR1 is MRHNA and CDR2 SNTAGT. The CDR3 consists of 13 residues. The CDR3 here is CAGRTGFIAEAFF. The CDR3 region has the DNA TGTGCCGGCAGAACAGGGTTCATAGCTGAAGCTTTCTTT.

The chain recombines TRBV24-1 with TRBJ1-1; 9 bases fit TRBD1. The V and J ends lost 7 bases and 7 bases, in that order; junction bases with no gene match: 3. In germline, CDR1 is KGHDR, CDR2 SFDVKD. The CDR3 consists of 12 residues. CDR3 in DNA: TGTGCCACCAGACAGGGGGCTGGTGAAGCTTTCTTT. Its protein is CATRQGAGEAFF.

This clonotype was seen ten or more times. The chain combines TRBV12-3 or TRBV12-4 with TRBJ2-3; TRBD2 matches at 12 bases. CDR3 size: 18 residues. J was trimmed by 4 bases and V by 3 bases; bases with no gene match: 11. The CDR3 DNA is TGTGCCAGCAGTTTCCACTTCACGACTAGCGGGGGCGCAGATACGCAGTATTTT. Protein: CASSFHFTTSGGADTQYF.

The V and J genes are TRBV29-1 and TRBJ2-1; 15 positions agree with TRBD2. J gave up 7 bases and V 7 bases, and 2 bases lay outside the gene matches. Germline V CDR1 and CDR2: SQVTM, ANQGSEA. This CDR3 spans 13 amino acids. The CDR3 spells CSGTSGRGNEQFF. As DNA, the CDR3 is TGCAGCGGGACTAGCGGGAGGGGGAATGAGCAGTTCTTC.

As to this clonotype: The junction shows a germline mismatch at one end, possibly a read error. The chain employs TRBV7-2 and TRBJ2-1; D is undetermined. The germline gives CDR1 SGHTA, CDR2 FQGNSA. The CDR3 runs 15 residues. CDR3 in amino acids: CASSLRCLSYNKQFF. As DNA, the CDR3 is TGTGCCAGCAGCTTACGATGTCTCTCCTACAATAAGCAGTTCTTC.

As regards this clonotype: Compared with germline, one end of the junction differs, possibly owing to a read error. V and J are TRBV6-5 and TRBJ2-7, with D perhaps TRBD1 (6 bases). Looked up from germline, CDR1 is MNHEY and CDR2 is SVGAGI. This CDR3 has 14 amino acids. CDR3 sequence (DNA): TGTGCCAGCAGTTACGGTGTCAGGGGCTGCGAGCAGTACTTT. Amino acid sequence: CASSYGVRGCEQYF.

This clonotype was observed at least ten times. The chain joins TRBV6-5 to TRBJ2-7, with D uncertain. CDR1 and CDR2 from the germline V gene are MNHEY and SVGAGI. The V end was cut by 4 bases, the J end by 2 bases, with 12 bases between. CDR3 length: 14 residues. The CDR3 bases are TGTGCCAGCAGTTCCCGAGGACCGCCCTACGAGCAGTACTTC. It encodes CASSSRGPPYEQYF.

Note on this clonotype: A clone one base away is much larger, so this may be a read error. The CDR3 DNA sequence: TGTGCCAGCAGCTCGTATTTCGGGAGCTCCTACAATGAGCAGTTCTTC. Its protein product is CASSSYFGSSYNEQFF. The chain recombines TRBV7-2 with TRBJ2-1, with D perhaps TRBD2 (6 bases). This CDR3 spans 16 amino acids. CDR1 and CDR2 from the germline V gene are SGHTA and FQGNSA. Between the trimmed V and J ends, which lost 4 bases and 0 bases, there was a span of 13 bases.

This clonotype was observed a handful of times. The chain links TRBV6-2 or TRBV6-3 to TRBJ2-5; D remains ambiguous. Trimming cost V 0 bases and J 2 bases, with 7 bases left between them. Per the germline V gene, CDR1 is MNHEY and CDR2 is SVGEGT. The CDR3 consists of 14 residues. The CDR3 region has the DNA TGTGCCAGCAGTTACTCCCTCTTACAAGAGACCCAGTACTTC. It encodes CASSYSLLQETQYF.

This clonotype occurred many times. V is TRBV9 and J is TRBJ1-3; maybe TRBD1 (5 bases). The CDR3 has 17 amino acids. With 0 bases removed from V and 4 bases from J, the gap between germline ends came to 17 bases. Germline values: CDR1 SGDLS, CDR2 YYNGEE. The CDR3, as DNA: TGTGCCAGCAGCGTAGGATCGGGTTCGGGACCAGGAAACACCATATATTTT. Translating it yields CASSVGSGSGPGNTIYF. The full variable domain, completed using reference TRBV9 and TRBJ1-3, is DSGVTQTPKHLITATGQRVTLRCSPRSGDLSVYWYQQSLDQGLQFLIQYYNGEERAKGNILERFSAQQFPDLHSELNLSSLELGDSALYFCASSVGSGSGPGNTIYFGEGSWLTVV.

The rearrangement uses TRBV15 and TRBJ2-6; possibly TRBD1 for D (5 bases). Germline V gene lookup returns CDR1 LNHNV and CDR2 YYDKDF (reference sequence). The V gene lost 4 bases and the J gene lost 4 bases, with 11 bases spanning the gap. The CDR3 consists of 15 residues. The CDR3 coding sequence is TGTGCCACCAGCAACAGGCAGCCCGGGGCCAACGTCCTGACTTTC. Translating gives CATSNRQPGANVLTF.

In this sample, this clonotype turned up many times. The V gene is TRBV28, the J gene TRBJ1-1, with D possibly matching TRBD1 (6 bases). This CDR3 region has 13 residues. Germline values: CDR1 MDHEN, CDR2 SYDVKM. V lost 7 bases to trimming and J lost 1 base, with 10 bases between them. The CDR3 DNA sequence: TGTGCCAGCAACGGCAGGGGGAACACTGAAGCTTTCTTT. Its translation: CASNGRGNTEAFF.

This chain joins TRBV20-1 and TRBJ1-1; the match to TRBD1 covers 7 bases. Unmatched junction bases numbered 5, after V lost 3 bases and J lost 1 base. The length of the CDR3 is 14 residues. Germline CDR1 is DFQATT and CDR2 is SNEGSKA (reference sequence). CDR3 in DNA: TGCAGTGCTAGGGGACAGCGCTCGAACACTGAAGCTTTCTTT. This encodes CSARGQRSNTEAFF.

This clonotype was counted at least ten times. The gene calls are TRBV5-1 and TRBJ2-7; D gene unclear. Trimming left V 4 bases short and J 2 bases short, with 10 bases between. Germline V CDR1 and CDR2: SGHRS, YFSETQ. The CDR3 consists of 13 residues. CDR3 protein: CASSNDPTYEQYF. The CDR3 bases are TGCGCCAGCAGCAACGACCCGACCTACGAGCAGTACTTC. The full variable domain, in which reference TRBV5-1 and TRBJ2-7 provide the parts outside the CDR3, is KAGVTQTPRYLIKTRGQQVTLSCSPISGHRSVSWYQQTPGQGLQFLFEYFSETQRNKGNFPGRFSGRQFSNSRSEMNVSTLELGDSALYLCASSNDPTYEQYFGPGTRLTVT.

Ten or more counts support this clonotype. The J gene is TRBJ2-5, the V gene TRBV5-1, with D perhaps matching TRBD2 (6 bases). The V gene's germline CDR1 is SGHRS and CDR2 YFSETQ. V was trimmed by 5 bases and J by 2 bases, leaving 10 bases between them. The CDR3 is 13 amino acids. The CDR3 nucleotides are TGCGCCAGCAGGGAGGGAACTCAAGAGACCCAGTACTTC. Translated: CASREGTQETQYF.

V is TRBV15 and J is TRBJ2-7; 10 bases agree with TRBD2. With 5 bases clipped from V and 6 bases from J, the junction kept 7 bases outside the gene matches. Germline loops: CDR1 LNHNV, CDR2 YYDKDF (reference sequence). The length of the CDR3 is 14 residues. CDR3 loop: CATSGAGTSAEQYF. The CDR3 DNA reads as TGTGCCACCAGCGGAGCCGGGACTAGCGCCGAGCAGTACTTC. Full variable domain (missing parts from reference TRBV15 and TRBJ2-7): DAMVIQNPRYQVTQFGKPVTLSCSQTLNHNVMYWYQQKSSQAPKLLFHYYDKDFNNEADTPDNFQSRRPNTSFCFLDIRSPGLGDTAMYLCATSGAGTSAEQYFGPGTRLTVT.

This clonotype was seen at least ten times. This chain connects TRBV12-3 or TRBV12-4 to TRBJ1-6; 8 nucleotides align to TRBD1. V shed 2 bases and J 10 bases; nucleotides not matched to a gene: 1. CDR3 size: 13 residues. CDR3 DNA sequence: TGTGCCAGCAGTTTAACAGGGGGATCACCCCTCCACTTT. Encoded protein: CASSLTGGSPLHF.